This T cell receptor beta chain was profiled in a study of blood T cell repertoires in COVID-19. About the study: Acute and convalescent COVID-19 samples came from the United States, Italy and Spain.

This clone has just one count. Germline CDR1 is SGHKS and CDR2 is YYEKEE (reference sequence). Losses at the gene ends were 4 bases for V and 6 bases for J; bases not matched to a gene: 13. There are 16 residues in the CDR3. Ages ranged from roughly 18 to 100 years, with residence in 24 US areas. Two negative PCRs, clearance, or symptom resolution had been documented for recovered Cohort 3 donors. Per the study methods: By means of reference gene primer amplification, nucleated cell counts were estimated. TCRdb keeps only in-frame clones here, not all; method: immunoSEQ multiplex PCR. The V and J calls and clone size were taken over from that table, and D and trimming were inferred from the DNA. The sample lists over 250,000 clones, nearly 90% occurring once.

This receptor was identified in a woman aged 25-40 years who had recovered from COVID-19. The sequenced material came from PBMCs or T cells enriched from blood (not recorded which). V and J are TRBV5-5 and TRBJ2-3, with TRBD2 matching over 8 bases. The CDR3: CASSVGPGLARDTQYF. The DNA of the CDR3 is TGTGCCAGCAGCGTTGGCCCCGGACTAGCAAGGGATACGCAGTATTTT.